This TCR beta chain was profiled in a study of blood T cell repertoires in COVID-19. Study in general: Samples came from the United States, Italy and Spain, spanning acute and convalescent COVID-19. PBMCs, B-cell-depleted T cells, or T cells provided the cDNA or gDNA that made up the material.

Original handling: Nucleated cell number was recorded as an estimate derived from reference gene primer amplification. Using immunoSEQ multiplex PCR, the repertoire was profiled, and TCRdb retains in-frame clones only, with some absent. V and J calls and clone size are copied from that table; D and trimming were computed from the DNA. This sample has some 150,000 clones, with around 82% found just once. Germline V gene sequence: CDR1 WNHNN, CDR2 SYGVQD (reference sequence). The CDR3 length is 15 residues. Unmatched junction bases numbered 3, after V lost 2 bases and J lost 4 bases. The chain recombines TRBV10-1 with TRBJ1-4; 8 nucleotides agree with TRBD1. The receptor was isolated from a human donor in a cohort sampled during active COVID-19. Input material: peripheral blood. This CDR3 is CASSEATGVNEKLFF. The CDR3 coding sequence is TGCGCCAGCAGTGAGGCGACAGGGGTTAATGAAAAACTGTTTTTT.